The 19 T cell receptor beta chains below all came from one sample that was sequenced in a study of blood T cell repertoires in COVID-19. Sequencing was performed with immunoSEQ multiplex PCR; in TCRdb, only in-frame clones are kept and a portion is missing. The sample holds 70,000 to 90,000 clones, 65% to 90% seen once. The sequencing input was peripheral blood. These receptors all stem from a middle-aged man with COVID-19, enrolled during active disease.

The chain links TRBV20-1 to TRBJ2-5; D is undetermined. From germline, CDR1 is DFQATT and CDR2 SNEGSKA (reference sequence). Between the trimmed V and J ends, which lost 5 bases and 0 bases, there was a span of 4 bases. This CDR3 has 11 amino acids. The CDR3, as DNA: TGCAGTGCTGCGTACCAAGAGACCCAGTACTTC. Its protein product is CSAAYQETQYF.

The gene calls are TRBV27 and TRBJ1-6; a possible D gene is TRBD1 (5 bases). The V end lost 2 bases, the J end lost 9 bases, and 11 bases lay between the germline ends. This CDR3 is built from 14 residues. Germline V gene data show CDR1 as MNHEY and CDR2 as SMNVEV (reference sequence). CDR3 in DNA: TGTGCCAGCAGTTTAAATGGGGCCATTTCACCCCTCCACTTT. Amino acid sequence: CASSLNGAISPLHF.

The sample holds one count of this clone. The chain uses TRBV2 and TRBJ1-2, with 9 bases lining up with TRBD1. The CDR3 runs 14 residues. Looked up from germline, CDR1 is SNHLY and CDR2 is FYNNEI. J gave up 0 bases and V 5 bases, and 1 base lay outside the gene matches. CDR3 loop: CASSYRGPNYGYTF. CDR3 DNA: TGTGCCAGCAGTTACAGGGGGCCTAACTATGGCTACACCTTC.

The chain joins TRBV7-6 to TRBJ2-5, with TRBD1 matching 9 bases. V gave up 5 bases and J gave up 3 bases; unmatched junction bases: 7. The CDR3 is 15 amino acids. Germline assignment: CDR1 SGHVS and CDR2 FNYEAQ. The CDR3 coding sequence is TGTGCCAGCAGCCACCGGGACAGGGTAAAAGAGACCCAGTACTTC. Amino acids: CASSHRDRVKETQYF.

The genes are TRBV5-8 and TRBJ1-5, with a weak D call TRBD1 (5 bases). Germline V CDR1 and CDR2: SGHTS, YDEGEE. V shed 2 bases and J shed 5 bases, with 14 bases lying between them. CDR3 length: 15 amino acids. CDR3 coding DNA: TGTGCCAGCAGCTTCTTAGGTCAGGGCTATCAGCCCCAGCATTTT. This gives the protein CASSFLGQGYQPQHF.

The chain carries TRBV9 and TRBJ2-1; 8 positions match TRBD2. CDR1 is SGDLS and CDR2 is YYNGEE in the germline V gene. CDR3 size: 15 residues. V shed 4 bases, J shed 6 bases, and the junction held 9 bases outside the gene matches. The CDR3, as DNA: TGTGCCAGCAGCTCCGGACTAGCTCACACCAATGAGCAGTTCTTC. It yields the protein CASSSGLAHTNEQFF.

The chain links TRBV9 to TRBJ2-2, with D tentatively TRBD1 (5 bases). Trimming took 5 bases from V and 8 from J, leaving 19 bases between them. Germline lookup yields CDR1 SGDLS and CDR2 YYNGEE. The length of the CDR3 is 15 residues. The CDR3 DNA reads as TGTGCCAGCAGACCTACAGGAACCTCCAGGGGGGAGCTGTTTTTT. Protein product: CASRPTGTSRGELFF.

J is TRBJ2-7 and V is TRBV6-5; 10 bases fit TRBD1. The V gene's germline CDR1 is MNHEY and CDR2 SVGAGI. The junction had 4 bases not matched to a gene; V was cut back by 6 bases and J by 2 bases. This CDR3 region has 14 residues. CDR3 sequence reads: CASRTGGPPYEQYF. As DNA, the CDR3 is TGTGCCAGCAGGACAGGGGGCCCCCCCTACGAGCAGTACTTC.

The chain is built from TRBV3-1 (or the pseudogene TRBV3-2) and TRBJ2-7, with TRBD2 matching over 15 bases. This CDR3 contains 15 residues. Germline V gene data show CDR1 as LGHDT and CDR2 as YNNKEL (reference sequence). V lost 5 bases, J lost 5 bases, and 4 bases stayed unmatched. The CDR3 loop is CASSGLAGGTHEQYF. CDR3 DNA: TGTGCCAGCAGCGGACTAGCGGGAGGGACCCACGAGCAGTACTTC.

V usage is TRBV7-2 and J usage is TRBJ1-2; no clear D. The V end was cut by 1 base, the J end by 0 bases, with 12 bases between. The length of the CDR3 is 16 residues. Looked up from germline, CDR1 is SGHTA and CDR2 is FQGNSA. The CDR3 here is CASSLDQARTNYGYTF. The CDR3 DNA reads as TGTGCCAGCAGCTTAGATCAGGCCAGGACTAACTATGGCTACACCTTC.

V and J are TRBV24-1 and TRBJ2-7; D is possibly TRBD1 (5 bases). The germline V and J ends were trimmed by 4 bases and 9 bases, with 15 bases remaining between them. Germline values: CDR1 KGHDR, CDR2 SFDVKD. This CDR3 contains 13 residues. CDR3 sequence: CATSDPTDSGQYF. The CDR3 region has the DNA TGTGCCACCAGTGACCCGACAGACTCCGGGCAGTACTTC.

The V call is TRBV5-1, the J call TRBJ2-1; 8 nucleotides agree with TRBD2. Germline CDR1 SGHRS, CDR2 YFSETQ. The CDR3 is 16 residues long. The V gene end was trimmed by 0 bases and the J gene end by 6 bases; junction bases not matched to a gene: 8. This CDR3 is CASSLERGRLANEQFF. CDR3 nucleotide sequence: TGCGCCAGCAGCTTGGAACGCGGGAGGCTTGCCAATGAGCAGTTCTTC.

The chain carries TRBV30 and TRBJ2-5; 7 bases agree with TRBD1. The CDR3 is 13 amino acids. V shed 5 bases and J 5 bases; nucleotides not matched to a gene: 8. Germline CDR1 GTSNPN, CDR2 SVGIG (reference sequence). The chain's CDR3 is CAWEDWGQETQYF. The CDR3 coding sequence is TGTGCCTGGGAGGACTGGGGACAGGAGACCCAGTACTTC.

The chain carries TRBV6-5 and TRBJ1-2; D might be TRBD1 (6 bases). Germline V gives CDR1 MNHEY, CDR2 SVGAGI. The CDR3 has 11 residues. Trimming removed 6 bases from V and 4 bases from J, with 6 bases in between. The CDR3 here is CASRDSYGYTF. The CDR3 nucleotides read TGTGCCAGCAGGGACAGCTATGGCTACACCTTC.

The genes are TRBV30 and TRBJ1-2; 7 bases align to TRBD1. Germline V gene lookup returns CDR1 GTSNPN and CDR2 SVGIG (reference sequence). The CDR3 is 13 residues long. The trim removed 5 bases at V and 5 bases at J, leaving 8 bases unmatched. CDR3 in amino acids: CAWGAGGLYGYTF. In DNA, the CDR3 is TGTGCCTGGGGGGCAGGGGGTCTTTATGGCTACACCTTC.

V usage is TRBV7-9 and J usage is TRBJ2-7; D ambiguous. The germline V and J ends were trimmed by 4 bases and 5 bases, with 18 bases remaining between them. The germline gives CDR1 SEHNR, CDR2 FQNEAQ (reference sequence). The CDR3 runs 15 residues. The DNA for the CDR3 is TGTGCCAGCAGCTACTTTGCTCCGCGAATTGACGAGCAGTACTTC. It codes for CASSYFAPRIDEQYF. Looking up the rest from reference TRBV7-9 and TRBJ2-7 gives the full variable domain: DTGVSQNPRHKITKRGQNVTFRCDPISEHNRLYWYRQTLGQGPEFLTYFQNEAQLEKSRLLSDRFSAERPKGSFSTLEIQRTEQGDSAMYLCASSYFAPRIDEQYFGPGTRLTVT.

V usage is TRBV7-9 and J usage is TRBJ1-1; perhaps TRBD1 as D (6 bases). CDR3 size: 13 residues. Trimming removed 5 bases from V and 5 bases from J, with 12 bases in between. CDR1 and CDR2 from the germline V gene are SEHNR and FQNEAQ (reference sequence). The CDR3 coding sequence is TGTGCCAGCAGCGGTCAGGGGAATACTGAAGCTTTCTTT. Protein product: CASSGQGNTEAFF.

Of note for this clone: Since a far larger clone is one base different, this is likely a read error. This chain joins TRBV2 and TRBJ2-5; perhaps TRBD2 as D (6 bases). The length of the CDR3 is 13 residues. Between the trimmed V and J ends, which lost 11 bases and 5 bases, there was a span of 18 bases. Germline CDR1 SNHLY, CDR2 FYNNEI. The CDR3 coding sequence is TGTGCCTGCACCTCACCCCGGGGGGAGACCCAGTACTTC. Protein: CACTSPRGETQYF.

By frequency in the sample, this clone is medium-sized (0.01 to 0.1%). The chain recombines TRBV24-1 with TRBJ2-2; a possible D gene is TRBD1 (5 bases). V was shortened by 10 bases and J by 3 bases, with 17 bases between the two germline ends. Germline-derived CDR1 and CDR2 are KGHDR and SFDVKD. This CDR3 comprises 15 residues. The CDR3 nucleotides read TGTGCCACGTCTCAGGGATTTACCCACACCGGGGAGCTGTTTTTT. This sequence encodes CATSQGFTHTGELFF.